This T cell receptor (beta chain) stems from a study of T cells in Graves' hyperthyroidism and ophthalmopathy (dated by TCRdb to between 2017 and 2020). A note on the overall study: Peripheral blood samples were taken at initial diagnosis, before any treatment was given. In addition, the study compared T-cell repertoires in thyroid tissue and in blood from six Graves' hyperthyroidism patients. TCR V-J signatures able to tell the groups apart were searched for in a discovery cohort of 90 to 100 patients, of whom roughly 42 had Graves' ophthalmopathy and 57 had stable Graves' hyperthyroidism. According to the paper, TCR Vbeta CDR3 sequencing was carried out on 135 peripheral blood samples, which came from fewer than 50 ophthalmopathy, around 75 hyperthyroidism and some 17 progressor patients. After blood sampling, hyperthyroidism patients were treated with methimazole at a starting dose of 30 mg daily, and ophthalmopathy patients were treated with high-dose intravenous methylprednisolone. Prospective prediction of ophthalmopathy was tested in an independent validation cohort of 18 hyperthyroidism patients and 17 patients who later progressed to ophthalmopathy. The 100 discovery patients were divided at random into training and test sets in a 7:3 ratio.

A few counts support this clonotype. Its antigen target is currently unknown. There are no base qualities to consult, and no much larger clone falls within one base. Graves' hyperthyroidism was defined as stable when no progression to ophthalmopathy occurred over 18 months of follow-up. Hyperthyroidism patients were aged 18 to 65 years and newly diagnosed, with disease duration of less than 2 months. The study excluded patients with uncontrolled infections, other autoimmune diseases, pregnancy or lactation. Diagnoses were established on the basis of clinical symptoms, serum thyroxine and TRAb, thyroid ultrasound, and orbital computed tomography. Ficoll-Paque density gradient centrifugation was used to isolate PBMCs from about 10 ml of fresh peripheral blood. Total RNA was extracted with Trizol reagent, and quality was checked on an Agilent 2100 Bioanalyzer. The TCR beta CDR3 regions were amplified from RNA transcripts. The first round of RT-PCR for the TCR CDR3 was performed with the HTBI primer set and the Qiagen OneStep RT-PCR kit. Libraries were constructed in a second round of multiplex PCR, after which size selection and purification were performed. Paired-end sequencing of the libraries was performed with 100 bp reads on an Illumina HiSeq2000. In the paper's pipeline: SOAPnuke was used to process the raw data, with reads discarded if the reads contained adapters or uncalled bases, had a mean Phred below 15, or lacked an exact constant-primer or identifier match. COPE v1.2.5 was used to merge high-quality paired reads, and clonotypes were defined as unique nucleotide sequences. Clonotypes were aligned to IMGT TRBV, TRBD and TRBJ reference segments using MiTCR v1.1. The analysis was restricted to V-J combinations with a frequency above 0.0001, which together covered just over 98% of the repertoires. A TCS score was defined as the ratio of F50 (clonal expansion) to E x V (chaos), with BLOSUM62-based TCRdist applied between CDR3 peptides within each V-J. Welch's t-statistics and random forest reduced several hundred V-J features to under 15, which were used in a naive Bayes classifier (R e1071). TCRdb applied fastp at Q25 and MiXCR to the public reads, then kept only in-frame beta chains. Every distinct CDR3 protein forms one entry, paired with its most common genes and DNA. TCRdb's processing, not the study's, gives the V and J calls here. Counted in this sample were a few hundred thousand distinct CDR3 sequences; about 20% of them appeared once. The top ten clonotypes cover less than 65% of the sample.

For CDR1 and CDR2, the germline V gene lists SGHAT and FQNNGV. From cysteine to phenylalanine, the CDR3 is 15 amino acids long. The retained sequence is limited to the CDR3, 45 bases, with the frame set at the first base. The V end gives up 5 bases and the J end 9 bases, leaving 9 bases in the junction not matched to a gene. Results the study describes overall, beyond this receptor: Most expanded thyroid clonotypes (frequency above 0.001) were also found in blood, which suggests that blood repertoires may mirror thyroid immune responses. In cross-validation, a model built on a 13 V-J signature told ophthalmopathy apart from stable hyperthyroidism with approximately 90% sensitivity and roughly 81% specificity, and in testing the same model reached 80%/75%. During validation, the model predicted progression to ophthalmopathy a median of about 6.3 months ahead of onset, with approximately 70% sensitivity and roughly 72% specificity. No statistical method was used to set the sample size in advance, and investigators knew the group allocation.

The TCR sequence derives from a woman aged 45-59 years with Graves' hyperthyroidism. This chain is built from TRBV11-2 and TRBJ2-4, and 11 junction bases match TRBD2. Material for sequencing was blood. In nucleotide form, the sequence is TGTGCCAGCAGCCAAGTAGCGGGGGGGCTCGGCATTCAGTACTTC. Translated, this gives CASSQVAGGLGIQYF.